The rows below give T cell receptor beta chains drawn from one sample of a study of blood T cell repertoires in COVID-19. Using immunoSEQ multiplex PCR, the repertoire was profiled, and TCRdb retains in-frame clones only, with some absent. Among 95,000 to 100,000 clones, 85% to 95% were seen once, and the ten largest hold approximately 5.7%. Sequencing was done on a sample of peripheral blood. Receptors originate from a man aged 45-65 years with active COVID-19. Both conserved end residues are part of each CDR3. D genes are given only for firm matches. Rows give clone size only sometimes, using once, few, many, or a class for an expanded clone.

D gene	V gene	CDR3 length	clone size	J gene	CDR3 DNA	CDR3 protein
.	TRBV4-1	13	.	TRBJ1-2	TGCGCCAGCAGCCAAGTGGCAGGCTCCGAATACACCTTC	CASSQVAGSEYTF
.	TRBV24-1	14	.	TRBJ2-1	TGTGCCACCAGTGTGTCAAGCGGGTATGCTGAGCAGTTCTTC	CATSVSSGYAEQFF
TRBD2	TRBV18	14	.	TRBJ2-7	TGTGCCAGCTCACCGGGGCGGGAGCAGAACGAGCAGTACTTC	CASSPGREQNEQYF
.	TRBV27	15	.	TRBJ1-6	TGTGCCAGCAGTCCCCGCCCAGGCCCGAATTCACCCCTCCACTTT	CASSPRPGPNSPLHF
.	TRBV11-2	14	.	TRBJ1-2	TGTGCCAGCAGCTCCCAAGAGTCTAACTATGGCTACACCTTC	CASSSQESNYGYTF
TRBD1	TRBV4-1	16	.	TRBJ1-6	TGCGCCAGCAGCCAATCCCCGGGACAGGGGTCTTCACCCCTCCACTTT	CASSQSPGQGSSPLHF
.	TRBV18	14	.	TRBJ1-5	TGTGCCAGCTCACTCACCGGGACAAAGGAGCCCCAGCATTTT	CASSLTGTKEPQHF
.	TRBV6-1	14	once	TRBJ1-4	TGTGCCAGCAGTGAAGCTGGGGCTGGCGAAAAACTGTTTTTT	CASSEAGAGEKLFF
.	TRBV4-1	16	.	TRBJ1-3	TGCGCCAGCAGCCAGGAGGGCGGGGCCTCTGGAAACACCATATATTTT	CASSQEGGASGNTIYF
TRBD2	TRBV6-5	15	.	TRBJ2-7	TGTGCCAGCAGGAACACCGGGACTAGCTCTTACGAGCAGTACTTC	CASRNTGTSSYEQYF
TRBD2	TRBV6-5	16	.	TRBJ2-5	TGTGCCAGCAGTTACTCCCCAGGGAGGGGCCAAGAGACCCAGTACTTC	CASSYSPGRGQETQYF
TRBD1	TRBV5-3	15	.	TRBJ2-5	TGTGCCAGAAGTTACCGACAGGGGGCAGGGGAGACCCAGTACTTC	CARSYRQGAGETQYF
TRBD2	TRBV3-1/TRBV3-2	17	.	TRBJ2-3	TGTGCCAGCAGCCAAGACCCGAGGGAGGGCTTCACAGATACGCAGTATTTT	CASSQDPREGFTDTQYF
.	TRBV10-1	14	.	TRBJ2-1	TGCGCCAGCAGTGTTGGCAGCTCCTACAATGAGCAGTTCTTC	CASSVGSSYNEQFF
TRBD1	TRBV3-1/TRBV3-2	16	.	TRBJ1-1	TGTGCCAGCAGCCAAGCCCGGACAGGGGTGGAGACTGAAGCTTTCTTT	CASSQARTGVETEAFF
TRBD1	TRBV18	16	.	TRBJ1-5	TGTGCCAGCTCACCGCAGCAGGGGACAGGGGGTCAGCCCCAGCATTTT	CASSPQQGTGGQPQHF
.	TRBV18	14	.	TRBJ1-1	TGTGCCAGCTCACCACGGCAAACAGGGACTGAAGCTTTCTTT	CASSPRQTGTEAFF
TRBD1	TRBV11-2	13	.	TRBJ1-1	TGTGCCAGCAGCCCTACAGGGGACACTGAAGCTTTCTTT	CASSPTGDTEAFF
TRBD1	TRBV28	14	.	TRBJ1-5	TGTGCCAGCAGTTCGACAGGGTGGAATCAGCCCCAGCATTTT	CASSSTGWNQPQHF
TRBD1	TRBV28	16	once	TRBJ1-1	TGTGCCAGCAGTTTATTGATAGGGCAGGGGGGCACTGAAGCTTTCTTT	CASSLLIGQGGTEAFF
.	TRBV10-2	11	.	TRBJ1-4	TGCGCCAGCAGTGCGGGGGAAAAACTGTTTTTT	CASSAGEKLFF
.	TRBV19	13	.	TRBJ2-1	TGTGCCAGTAGTTCCGGGACTGACAATGAGCAGTTCTTC	CASSSGTDNEQFF
TRBD2	TRBV5-1	16	.	TRBJ2-1	TGCGCCAGCAGCTTGGCCGCTCTAGCGGGGGGGGATGAGCAGTTCTTC	CASSLAALAGGDEQFF
.	TRBV2	16	.	TRBJ2-7	TGTGCCAGCAGTGAAAGTCTCACAGGGCCAAATTACGAGCAGTACTTC	CASSESLTGPNYEQYF
.	TRBV28	14	.	TRBJ2-7	TGTGCCAGCAGTGCCCCCGGACAGCCCTACGAGCAGTACTTC	CASSAPGQPYEQYF
.	TRBV6-6	11	.	TRBJ1-1	TGTGCCAGCAGGGACGACAGGACCGCTTTCTTT	CASRDDRTAFF
TRBD1	TRBV30	16	.	TRBJ2-1	TGTGCCTGGAGTGCCCGGACAGGGAAGGTTTGGAATGAGCAGTTCTTC	CAWSARTGKVWNEQFF
.	TRBV7-3	15	.	TRBJ2-7	TGTGCCAGCAGCTTATTAGGGGGAAGCTCCTACGAGCAGTACTTC	CASSLLGGSSYEQYF
.	TRBV19	16	few	TRBJ2-7	TGTGCCAGTAGCGGGACTGGAGAAGATCCATCCTACGAGCAGTACTTC	CASSGTGEDPSYEQYF
TRBD1	TRBV9	15	.	TRBJ1-6	TGTGCCAGCAGCGCCCCGGGACAGGGAACTTCACCCCTCCACTTT	CASSAPGQGTSPLHF